This T cell receptor (beta chain) was sequenced in a study of blood T cell repertoires in COVID-19. The V gene's germline CDR1 is LNHDA and CDR2 SQIVND (reference sequence). V was trimmed by 5 bases and J by 2 bases, leaving 9 bases between them. The CDR3 consists of 13 residues. Participants, about 18 to 100 years old, spanned more than 20 US areas. Libraries were prepared by immunoSEQ multiplex PCR; TCRdb keeps only in-frame clonotypes and omits some of them. The repertoire holds some 170,000 clones, with roughly 82% as singletons. The sample taken for sequencing was PBMCs or T cells enriched from blood (not recorded which). The sequence derives from a man aged 50 or older who had recovered from COVID-19. This chain links TRBV19 with TRBJ1-2; D is uncertain. CDR3 region: CASSPSRNYGYTF. Written as DNA, the CDR3 is TGTGCCAGTAGTCCCTCCCGGAACTATGGCTACACCTTC. The whole variable domain, remainder taken from reference TRBV19 and TRBJ1-2, is DGGITQSPKYLFRKEGQNVTLSCEQNLNHDAMYWYRQDPGQGLRLIYYSQIVNDFQKGDIAEGYSVSREKKESFPLTVTSAQKNPTAFYLCASSPSRNYGYTFGSGTRLTVV.